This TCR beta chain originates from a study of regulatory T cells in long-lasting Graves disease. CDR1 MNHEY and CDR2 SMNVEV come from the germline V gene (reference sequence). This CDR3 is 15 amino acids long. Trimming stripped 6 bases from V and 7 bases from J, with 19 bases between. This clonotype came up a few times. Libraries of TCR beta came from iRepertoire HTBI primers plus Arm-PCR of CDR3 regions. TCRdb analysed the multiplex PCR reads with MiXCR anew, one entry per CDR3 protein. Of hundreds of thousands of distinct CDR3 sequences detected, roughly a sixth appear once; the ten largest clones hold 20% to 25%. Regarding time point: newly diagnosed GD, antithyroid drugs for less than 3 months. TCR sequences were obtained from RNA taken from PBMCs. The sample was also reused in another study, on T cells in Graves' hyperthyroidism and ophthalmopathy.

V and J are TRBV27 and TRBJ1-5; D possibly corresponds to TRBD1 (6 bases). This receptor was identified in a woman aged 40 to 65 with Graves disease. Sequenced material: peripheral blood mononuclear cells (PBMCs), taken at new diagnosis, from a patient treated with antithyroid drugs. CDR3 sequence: CASRTKMGGRQPQHF. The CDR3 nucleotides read TGTGCCAGCAGGACCAAGATGGGGGGCAGGCAGCCCCAGCATTTT.